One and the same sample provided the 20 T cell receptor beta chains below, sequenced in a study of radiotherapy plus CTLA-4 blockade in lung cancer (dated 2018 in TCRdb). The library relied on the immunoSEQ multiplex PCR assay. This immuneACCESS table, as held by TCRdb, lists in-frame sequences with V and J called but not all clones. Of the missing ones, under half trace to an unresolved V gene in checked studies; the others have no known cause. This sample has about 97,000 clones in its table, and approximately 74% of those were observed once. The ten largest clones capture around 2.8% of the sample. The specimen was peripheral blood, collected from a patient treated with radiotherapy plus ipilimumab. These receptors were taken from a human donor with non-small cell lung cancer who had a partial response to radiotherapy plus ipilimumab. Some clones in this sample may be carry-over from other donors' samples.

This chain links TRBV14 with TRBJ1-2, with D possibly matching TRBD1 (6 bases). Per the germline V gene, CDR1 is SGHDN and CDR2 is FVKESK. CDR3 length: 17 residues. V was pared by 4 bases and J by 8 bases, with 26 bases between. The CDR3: CASSLSLSAQGESGYTF. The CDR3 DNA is TGTGCCAGCAGCCTAAGCTTGTCCGCACAGGGCGAATCGGGCTACACCTTC.

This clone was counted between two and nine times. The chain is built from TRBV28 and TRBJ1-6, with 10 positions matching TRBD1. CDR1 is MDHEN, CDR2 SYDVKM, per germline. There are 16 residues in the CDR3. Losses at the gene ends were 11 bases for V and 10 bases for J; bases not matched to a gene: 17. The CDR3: CAVGPQTGGVDSPLHF. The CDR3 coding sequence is TGTGCCGTGGGACCACAGACAGGGGGCGTTGACTCACCCCTCCACTTT.

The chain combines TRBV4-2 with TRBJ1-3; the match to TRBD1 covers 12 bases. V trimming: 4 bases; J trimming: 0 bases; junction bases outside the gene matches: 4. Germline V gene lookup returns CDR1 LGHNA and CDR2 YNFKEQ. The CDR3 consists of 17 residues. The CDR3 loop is CASSPGQGAISGNTIYF. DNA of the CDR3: TGTGCCAGCAGCCCGGGACAGGGGGCTATCTCTGGAAACACCATATATTTT.

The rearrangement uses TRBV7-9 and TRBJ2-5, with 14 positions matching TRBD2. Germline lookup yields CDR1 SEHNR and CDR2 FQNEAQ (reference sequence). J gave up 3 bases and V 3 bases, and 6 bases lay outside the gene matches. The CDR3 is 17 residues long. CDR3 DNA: TGTGCCAGCAGCTTCGCCGGGACTAGCGGGGGCAAAGAGACCCAGTACTTC. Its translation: CASSFAGTSGGKETQYF.

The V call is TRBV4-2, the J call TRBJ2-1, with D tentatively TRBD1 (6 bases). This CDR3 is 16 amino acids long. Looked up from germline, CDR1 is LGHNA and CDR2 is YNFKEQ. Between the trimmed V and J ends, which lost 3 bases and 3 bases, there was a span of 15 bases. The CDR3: CASSHTRGGYYNEQFF. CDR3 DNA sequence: TGTGCCAGCAGCCATACGAGAGGGGGTTACTACAATGAGCAGTTCTTC.

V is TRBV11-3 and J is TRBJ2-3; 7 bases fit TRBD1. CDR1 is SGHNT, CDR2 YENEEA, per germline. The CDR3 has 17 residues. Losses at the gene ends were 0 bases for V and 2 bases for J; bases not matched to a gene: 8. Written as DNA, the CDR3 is TGTGCCAGCAGCTTAGATTTCACAGGGGATTACACAGATACGCAGTATTTT. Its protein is CASSLDFTGDYTDTQYF.

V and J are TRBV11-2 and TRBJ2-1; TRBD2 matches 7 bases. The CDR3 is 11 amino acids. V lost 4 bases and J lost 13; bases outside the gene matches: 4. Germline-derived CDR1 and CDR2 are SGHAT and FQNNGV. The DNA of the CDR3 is TGTGCCAGCAGCTCGACTAGCAACCAGTTCTTC. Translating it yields CASSSTSNQFF.

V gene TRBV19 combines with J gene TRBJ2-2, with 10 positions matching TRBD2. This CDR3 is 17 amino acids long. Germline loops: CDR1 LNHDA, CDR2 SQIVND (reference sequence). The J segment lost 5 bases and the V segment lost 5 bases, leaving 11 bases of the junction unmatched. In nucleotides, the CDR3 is TGTGCCAGTAGTCCCTCTAGCGGGGGCGCCTCGACCGGGGAGCTGTTTTTT. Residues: CASSPSSGGASTGELFF.

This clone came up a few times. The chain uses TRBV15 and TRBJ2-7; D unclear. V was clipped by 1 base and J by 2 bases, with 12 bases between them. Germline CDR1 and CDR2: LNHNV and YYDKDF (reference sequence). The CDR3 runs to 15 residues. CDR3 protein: CATSRAIDSAYEQYF. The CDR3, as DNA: TGTGCCACCAGCAGAGCCATTGACTCAGCCTACGAGCAGTACTTC.

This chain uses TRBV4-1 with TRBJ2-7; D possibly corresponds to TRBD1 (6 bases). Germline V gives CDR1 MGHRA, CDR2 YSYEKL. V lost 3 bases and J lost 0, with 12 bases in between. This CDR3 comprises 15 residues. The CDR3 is CASSHEDRFSYEQYF. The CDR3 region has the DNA TGCGCCAGCAGCCACGAGGACAGATTCTCCTACGAGCAGTACTTC.

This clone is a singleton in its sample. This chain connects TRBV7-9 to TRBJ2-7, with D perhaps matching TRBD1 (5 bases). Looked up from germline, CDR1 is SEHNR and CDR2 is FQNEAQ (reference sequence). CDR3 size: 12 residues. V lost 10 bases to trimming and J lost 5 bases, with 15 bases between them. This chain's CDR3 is CAIRTPTDEQYF. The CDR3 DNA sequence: TGTGCCATCCGGACCCCGACAGACGAGCAGTACTTC.

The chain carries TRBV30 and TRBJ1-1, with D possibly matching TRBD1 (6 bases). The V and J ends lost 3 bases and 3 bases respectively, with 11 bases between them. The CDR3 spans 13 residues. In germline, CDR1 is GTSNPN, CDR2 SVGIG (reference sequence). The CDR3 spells CAWSPKGDTEAFF. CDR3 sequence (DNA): TGTGCCTGGAGCCCGAAGGGGGACACTGAAGCTTTCTTT.

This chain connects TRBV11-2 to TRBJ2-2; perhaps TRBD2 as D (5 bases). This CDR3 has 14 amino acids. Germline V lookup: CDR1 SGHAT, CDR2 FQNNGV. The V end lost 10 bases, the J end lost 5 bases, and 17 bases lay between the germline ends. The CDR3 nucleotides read TGTGCCACCATCTCAGGTGGAGGAACCGGGGAGCTGTTTTTT. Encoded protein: CATISGGGTGELFF.

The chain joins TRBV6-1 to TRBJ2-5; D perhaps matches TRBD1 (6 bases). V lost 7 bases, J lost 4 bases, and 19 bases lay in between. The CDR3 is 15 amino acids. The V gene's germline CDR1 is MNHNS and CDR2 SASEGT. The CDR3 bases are TGTGCCAGCATCCCTAGAGGGGGATCTCGAGAGACCCAGTACTTC. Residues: CASIPRGGSRETQYF.

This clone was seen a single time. DNA of the CDR3: TGTGCCAGCAGCTCGAGACTAAGTTCCGAGCAGTACTTC. Translating it yields CASSSRLSSEQYF. V usage is TRBV7-2 and J usage is TRBJ2-7; a weak D match, TRBD2 (5 bases). The CDR3 loop spans 13 amino acids. V was trimmed by 4 bases and J by 6 bases, leaving 13 bases between them. CDR1 and CDR2 from the germline V gene are SGHTA and FQGNSA.

The CDR3 DNA sequence: TGTGCCAGCAGCCCGGACGGGACTAGCGGACTCTACGAGCAGTACTTC. It specifies CASSPDGTSGLYEQYF. The gene calls are TRBV5-6 and TRBJ2-7; 11 bases map to TRBD2. The CDR3 has 16 residues. With V trimmed by 4 bases and J by 3 bases, 9 bases remained unmatched. CDR1 and CDR2 (germline): SGHDT, YYEEEE.

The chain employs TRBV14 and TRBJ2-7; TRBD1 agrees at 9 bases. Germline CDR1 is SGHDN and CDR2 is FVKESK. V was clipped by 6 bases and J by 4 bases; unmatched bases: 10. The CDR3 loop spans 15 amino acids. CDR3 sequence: CASSQSGTGSYEQYF. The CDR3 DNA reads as TGTGCCAGCAGTCAGTCCGGGACAGGGTCGTACGAGCAGTACTTC. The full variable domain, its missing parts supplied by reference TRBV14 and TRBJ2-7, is EAGVTQFPSHSVIEKGQTVTLRCDPISGHDNLYWYRRVMGKEIKFLLHFVKESKQDESGMPNNRFLAERTGGTYSTLKVQPAELEDSGVYFCASSQSGTGSYEQYFGPGTRLTVT.

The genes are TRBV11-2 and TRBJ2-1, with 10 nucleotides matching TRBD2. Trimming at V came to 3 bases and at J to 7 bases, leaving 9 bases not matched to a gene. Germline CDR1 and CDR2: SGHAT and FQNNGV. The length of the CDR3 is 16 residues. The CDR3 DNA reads TGTGCCAGCAGCTTCCTTCCTAGCGGGAGAACAAATGAGCAGTTCTTC. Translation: CASSFLPSGRTNEQFF.

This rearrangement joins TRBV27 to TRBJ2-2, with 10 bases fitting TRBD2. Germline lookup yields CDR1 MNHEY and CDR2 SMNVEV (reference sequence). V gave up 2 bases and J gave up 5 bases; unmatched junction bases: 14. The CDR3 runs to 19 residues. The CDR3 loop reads CASSLTPASGSGRTGELFF. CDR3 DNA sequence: TGTGCCAGCAGTTTAACCCCTGCTAGCGGGAGTGGGCGGACCGGGGAGCTGTTTTTT.

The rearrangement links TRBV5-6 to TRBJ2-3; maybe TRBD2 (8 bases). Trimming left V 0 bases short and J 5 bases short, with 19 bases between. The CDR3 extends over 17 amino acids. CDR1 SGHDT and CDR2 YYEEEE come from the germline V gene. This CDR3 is CASSLAGRGHGGDTQYF. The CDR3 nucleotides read TGTGCCAGCAGCTTGGCCGGGAGGGGGCACGGTGGAGATACGCAGTATTTT.